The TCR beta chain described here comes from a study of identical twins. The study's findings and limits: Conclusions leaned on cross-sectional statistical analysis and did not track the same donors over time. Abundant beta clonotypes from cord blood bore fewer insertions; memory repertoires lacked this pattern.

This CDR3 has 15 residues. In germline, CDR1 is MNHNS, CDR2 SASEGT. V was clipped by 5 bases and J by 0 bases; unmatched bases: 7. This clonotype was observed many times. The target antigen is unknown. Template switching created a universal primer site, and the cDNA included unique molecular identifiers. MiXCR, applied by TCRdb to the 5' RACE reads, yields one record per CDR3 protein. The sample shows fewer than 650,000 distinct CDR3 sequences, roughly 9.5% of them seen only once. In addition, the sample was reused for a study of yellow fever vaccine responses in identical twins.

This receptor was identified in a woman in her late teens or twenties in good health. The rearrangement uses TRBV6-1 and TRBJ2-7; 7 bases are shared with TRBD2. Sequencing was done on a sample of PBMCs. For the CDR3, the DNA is TGTGCCAGCAGTCAAAGGCCTAGCGGCTCCTACGAGCAGTACTTC. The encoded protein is CASSQRPSGSYEQYF.